This T cell receptor beta chain is from a study of control samples from healthy donors and cancer patients. The table came from immunoSEQ multiplex PCR; TCRdb's copy has only in-frame clones and leaves some out. The sample has some 120,000 clones, about 94% seen once. CDR1 MGHDK and CDR2 SYGVNS come from the germline V gene. Trimming took off 11 bases at V and 1 base at J, with 14 bases between the two ends. CDR3 length: 13 amino acids. The sequenced sample consisted of blood. The origin of this receptor is a man aged 25-45 years in good health. This rearrangement joins TRBV25-1 to TRBJ1-1; unclear D gene. The CDR3 sequence is CAGLKMSNTEAFF. DNA for the CDR3: TGTGCCGGATTAAAGATGTCGAACACTGAAGCTTTCTTT.